This TCR beta chain was identified during a study of blood T cell repertoires in COVID-19. Data came from immunoSEQ multiplex PCR; TCRdb stores just in-frame clones and leaves some out. The data hold about 280,000 clones, with around nine tenths observed a single time. This clone was seen only once. V was trimmed by 7 bases and J by 0 bases, leaving 14 bases between them. The CDR3 has 15 amino acids. Germline V gene lookup returns CDR1 MDHEN and CDR2 SYDVKM. Input material: peripheral blood. The TCR sequence derives from a woman aged 40 to 50 who had recovered from COVID-19. The V gene is TRBV28, the J gene TRBJ2-3; D might be TRBD2 (6 bases). CDR3 protein: CASTTDGTSTDTQYF. CDR3 sequence (DNA): TGTGCCAGCACCACAGACGGGACTAGCACAGATACGCAGTATTTT.